These T cell receptor beta chains were read from a single sample in a study of blood T cell repertoires in COVID-19. TCRdb's table, derived via immunoSEQ multiplex PCR, lists solely in-frame clones and lacks some. The sample shows 160,000 or so clones, 65% to 85% of them seen only once. Material for sequencing was peripheral blood. The receptors originated from a man between 60 and 75 years old with active or convalescent COVID-19. Each CDR3 is given with its conserved first and last residue. The order of the fields is D gene, J gene, V gene, clone size, CDR3 DNA, CDR3 protein. A D gene is named only where the DNA matches it firmly. Size is omitted from some rows. Given values are once, few, many or a class for expanded clones.

NA	TRBJ2-7	TRBV18	few	TGTGCCAGCTCAACTCTGGAGGAGCAGTACTTC	CASSTLEEQYF
NA	TRBJ1-4	TRBV5-1	NA	TGCGCCAGCGGTCCGGGAGGTCTAGGTGAAAAACTGTTTTTT	CASGPGGLGEKLFF
NA	TRBJ1-5	TRBV2	NA	TGTGCCAGCAGTGATATTGCGGTCCAGCATTTT	CASSDIAVQHF
NA	TRBJ1-2	TRBV5-1	NA	TGCGCCAGCAGCTTGGCAGGGGATCGGGGCTACACCTTC	CASSLAGDRGYTF
NA	TRBJ2-5	TRBV6-5	NA	TGTGCCAGCACGGTCACGGGTTTGGAGACCCAGTACTTC	CASTVTGLETQYF
TRBD1	TRBJ2-1	TRBV18	NA	TGTGCCAGCTCAACCACAGGGGGCGCCCACAATGAGCAGTTCTTC	CASSTTGGAHNEQFF
NA	TRBJ1-3	TRBV28	few	TGTGCCAGCAGCGACCACGGGGGCTCTGGAAACACCATATATTTT	CASSDHGGSGNTIYF
NA	TRBJ2-3	TRBV3-1/TRBV3-2	NA	TGTGCCAGTCACCTCGGGATCGATAGCACAGATACGCAGTATTTT	CASHLGIDSTDTQYF
NA	TRBJ1-1	TRBV10-1	NA	TGCGCCAGCAGTGCGGAGATGAACACTGAAGCTTTCTTT	CASSAEMNTEAFF
NA	TRBJ2-5	TRBV11-2	NA	TGTGCCAGCAGCCCAGGGCCCATTGGTTCGGAGACCCAGTACTTC	CASSPGPIGSETQYF
NA	TRBJ2-7	TRBV27	few	TGTGCCAGCAGGAGCTCCTACGAGCAGTACTTC	CASRSSYEQYF
NA	TRBJ1-5	TRBV6-5	NA	TGTGCCAGCAGGACCCCAGGGAGGGTGGTCCAGCATTTT	CASRTPGRVVQHF
NA	TRBJ2-3	TRBV4-2	NA	TGTGCCAGCAGCCAAGAGTATGGAGGCACAGATACGCAGTATTTT	CASSQEYGGTDTQYF
TRBD2	TRBJ2-3	TRBV4-1	NA	TGCGCCAGCAGCCAAGCCGAGCGGGGAGGGGCCACAGATACGCAGTATTTT	CASSQAERGGATDTQYF
NA	TRBJ1-6	TRBV5-5	few	TGTGCCAGCAGATCTATGGAGACTAATTCACCCCTCCACTTT	CASRSMETNSPLHF
TRBD1	TRBJ1-5	TRBV7-9	few	TGTGCCAGCAGCTCATCGACAGGGGGCGAGGGGGCGCCCCAGCATTTT	CASSSSTGGEGAPQHF
NA	TRBJ2-7	TRBV5-4	NA	TGTGCCAGCAGCTTAGGTGGGCAGGGCTCCTACGAGCAGTACTTC	CASSLGGQGSYEQYF
NA	TRBJ1-6	TRBV5-5	NA	TGTGCCAGCAGTCGCGGGACGGCAAATAATTCACCCCTCCACTTT	CASSRGTANNSPLHF
NA	TRBJ2-5	TRBV11-2	NA	TGTGCCAGCAGCTTAGTGCGGGAGACCCAGTACTTC	CASSLVRETQYF
NA	TRBJ2-3	TRBV19	NA	TGTGCCAGTAGTATCATGCAGGGTCGTTTCACAGATACGCAGTATTTT	CASSIMQGRFTDTQYF
TRBD1	TRBJ1-5	TRBV2	NA	TGTGCCAGCAGTGGAATGACAGGGGCAGATCAGCCCCAGCATTTT	CASSGMTGADQPQHF
TRBD1	TRBJ1-1	TRBV3-1/TRBV3-2	NA	TGTGCCAGCAGCCAAGTGGCAGGGGGAAACACTGAAGCTTTCTTT	CASSQVAGGNTEAFF
NA	TRBJ1-1	TRBV18	few	TGTGCCAGCTCACCACCCGGGGTATTGAACACTGAAGCTTTCTTT	CASSPPGVLNTEAFF
NA	TRBJ1-1	TRBV6-1	once	TGTGCCAGCAGTGATGGGGGGGCGTGGAACACTGAAGCTTTCTTT	CASSDGGAWNTEAFF
NA	TRBJ2-7	TRBV10-2	few	TGCGCCAGCAGTGACCAGGGGAGCTACGAGCAGTACTTC	CASSDQGSYEQYF
NA	TRBJ1-4	TRBV7-9	NA	TGTGCCAGCAGCCGTAATGGACAACCTAATGAAAAACTGTTTTTT	CASSRNGQPNEKLFF
TRBD1	TRBJ2-2	TRBV11-1	NA	TGTGCCAGCAGCAACGGACAGGGTATAGGGGAGCTGTTTTTT	CASSNGQGIGELFF
TRBD1	TRBJ1-6	TRBV6-1	few	TGTGCCAGCAGTGGATATACGGGACAGGGAGGTTCACCCCTCCACTTT	CASSGYTGQGGSPLHF
TRBD2	TRBJ2-5	TRBV5-1	NA	TGCGCCAGCAGTTTTAGCGGGGGGGAAGAGACCCAGTACTTC	CASSFSGGEETQYF
TRBD1	TRBJ1-2	TRBV11-2	NA	TGTGCCAGCAGCCACAGGGACAGCTATGGCTACACCTTC	CASSHRDSYGYTF
NA	TRBJ1-3	TRBV7-9	NA	TGTGCCAGCAGCCAACACCTGACAGACTCTGGAAACACCATATATTTT	CASSQHLTDSGNTIYF
TRBD2	TRBJ2-5	TRBV5-4	NA	TGTGCCAGCAGCTTGGCCGGGGCGGGAGGGGGTGAGACCCAGTACTTC	CASSLAGAGGGETQYF
TRBD2	TRBJ2-5	TRBV2	NA	TGTGCCAGCAGTGAAAGGACTAGCGGGGAAGAGACCCAGTACTTC	CASSERTSGEETQYF
TRBD2	TRBJ2-7	TRBV6-2/TRBV6-3	NA	TGTGCCAGCAGCTGGACTAGCGGAATGTACGCGCAGTACTTC	CASSWTSGMYAQYF
TRBD2	TRBJ2-7	TRBV20-1	NA	TGCAGTGCTAGTAAGCTAGCGGGAGCCCTCTCCTACGAGCAGTACTTC	CSASKLAGALSYEQYF
NA	TRBJ2-7	TRBV7-9	NA	TGTGCCAGCACCCGACAGACCAATTCCTACGAGCAGTACTTC	CASTRQTNSYEQYF
TRBD2	TRBJ2-6	TRBV3-1/TRBV3-2	NA	TGTGCCAGCAGCCAAGGACTAGCGGGGTCTGGGGCCAACGTCCTGACTTTC	CASSQGLAGSGANVLTF
NA	TRBJ1-1	TRBV29-1	NA	TGCAGCGTGGGGGAGGGTGGTACTGAAGCTTTCTTT	CSVGEGGTEAFF
TRBD1	TRBJ1-1	TRBV7-9	NA	TGTGCCAGCAGCAAACCAGGGGGCGCGAACACTGAAGCTTTCTTT	CASSKPGGANTEAFF
NA	TRBJ1-4	TRBV28	NA	TGTGCCAGCAGTTCCGTCGTGACAGGAACTAATGAAAAACTGTTTTTT	CASSSVVTGTNEKLFF
TRBD1	TRBJ1-5	TRBV10-3	NA	TGTGCCATCAGTCGGACAGGTGGGAATCAGCCCCAGCATTTT	CAISRTGGNQPQHF
NA	TRBJ2-2	TRBV7-8	NA	TGTGCCAGCAGCTTGGGGGGCGCGGGGGCGCACACCGGGGAGCTGTTTTTT	CASSLGGAGAHTGELFF
NA	TRBJ2-7	TRBV11-2	few	TGTGCCAGCAGCTTAGTGCCAGGGTCCTACGAGCAGTACTTC	CASSLVPGSYEQYF
TRBD1	TRBJ2-3	TRBV5-1	NA	TGCGCCAGCAGCTCCGGACAGGTTCACACAGATACGCAGTATTTT	CASSSGQVHTDTQYF
TRBD1	TRBJ1-2	TRBV5-5	NA	TGTGCCAGCAGCCAGGGGGGCGACTATGGCTACACCTTC	CASSQGGDYGYTF
TRBD1	TRBJ1-1	TRBV28	once	TGTGCCAGCAGTCGTGTAGGGGCCAGGGGGCTCACTGAAGCTTTCTTT	CASSRVGARGLTEAFF
TRBD1	TRBJ1-6	TRBV5-1	once	TGCGCCAGCAGTCGCCAGGGGGATTCACCCCTCCACTTT	CASSRQGDSPLHF
NA	TRBJ2-7	TRBV19	many	TGTGCCAGTAGTATAGCCGCCAGCTCCTACGAGCAGTACTTC	CASSIAASSYEQYF
TRBD2	TRBJ2-2	TRBV7-9	NA	TGTGCCAGCAGCTTAGGAGCGGGAGAGGCCGGGGAGCTGTTTTTT	CASSLGAGEAGELFF
TRBD2	TRBJ2-7	TRBV6-5	NA	TGTGCCAGCAGTTACTTAGCGGGGGAGAGGAACGAGCAGTACTTC	CASSYLAGERNEQYF
NA	TRBJ1-1	TRBV19	NA	TGTGCCAGTTTCTCCCGCAGCCGGGGGGGGGCCACTGAAGCTTTCTTT	CASFSRSRGGATEAFF
NA	TRBJ2-2	TRBV2	NA	TGTGCCAGCAGTACAATGTCCGGGGAGCTGTTTTTT	CASSTMSGELFF